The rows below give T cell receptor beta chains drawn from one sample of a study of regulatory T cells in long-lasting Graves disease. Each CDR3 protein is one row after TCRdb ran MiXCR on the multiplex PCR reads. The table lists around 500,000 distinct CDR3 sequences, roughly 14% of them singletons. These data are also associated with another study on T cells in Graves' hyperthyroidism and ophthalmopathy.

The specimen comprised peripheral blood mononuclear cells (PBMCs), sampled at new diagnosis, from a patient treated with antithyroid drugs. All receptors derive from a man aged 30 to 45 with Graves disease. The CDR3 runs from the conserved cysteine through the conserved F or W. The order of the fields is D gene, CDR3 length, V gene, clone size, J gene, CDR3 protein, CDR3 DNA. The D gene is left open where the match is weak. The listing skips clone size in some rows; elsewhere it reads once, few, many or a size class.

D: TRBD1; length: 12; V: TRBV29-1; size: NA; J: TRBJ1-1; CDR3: CSVEGRGRVAFF; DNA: TGCAGCGTTGAGGGCAGGGGGAGGGTAGCTTTCTTT
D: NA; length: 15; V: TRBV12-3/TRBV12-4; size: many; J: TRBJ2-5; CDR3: CASSSSSQSKETQYF; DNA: TGTGCCAGCAGTTCTAGTTCCCAATCTAAAGAGACCCAGTACTTC
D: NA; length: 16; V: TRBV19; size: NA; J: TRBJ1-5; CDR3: CASTRRGADSNQPQHF; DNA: TGTGCCAGTACCCGACGGGGTGCGGATAGCAATCAGCCCCAGCATTTT
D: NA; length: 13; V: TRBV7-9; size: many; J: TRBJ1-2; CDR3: CASSSGRLYGYTF; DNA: TGTGCCAGCAGCTCAGGACGGCTCTATGGCTACACCTTC
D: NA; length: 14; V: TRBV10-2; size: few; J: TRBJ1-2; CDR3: CASTQIREFNGYTF; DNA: TGCGCCAGCACCCAAATCCGGGAGTTCAATGGCTACACCTTC
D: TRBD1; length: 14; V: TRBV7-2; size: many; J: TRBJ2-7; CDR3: CASSAHRGPYEQYF; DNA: TGTGCCAGCAGCGCCCACAGGGGGCCCTACGAGCAGTACTTC
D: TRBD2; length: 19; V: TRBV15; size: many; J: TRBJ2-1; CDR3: CATSRDRIARRAGDSEQFF; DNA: TGTGCCACCAGCAGAGATCGGATCGCCCGTAGGGCGGGAGATAGTGAGCAGTTCTTC
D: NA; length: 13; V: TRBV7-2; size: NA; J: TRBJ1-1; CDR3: CASSFGRGSEAFF; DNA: TGTGCCAGCAGCTTCGGTCGGGGGTCTGAAGCTTTCTTT
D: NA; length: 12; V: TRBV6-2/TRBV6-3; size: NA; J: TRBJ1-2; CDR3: CASSYSTDGYTF; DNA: TGTGCCAGCAGTTACTCCACAGATGGCTACACCTTC
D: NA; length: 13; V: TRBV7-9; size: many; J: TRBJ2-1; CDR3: CASSSIGSGEQFF; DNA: TGTGCCAGCAGCTCAATAGGTAGTGGTGAGCAGTTCTTC
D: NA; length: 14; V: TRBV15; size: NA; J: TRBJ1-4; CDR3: CATSRDRVGEKPFF; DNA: TGTGCCACCAGCAGAGACAGGGTTGGGGAAAAACCGTTTTTT
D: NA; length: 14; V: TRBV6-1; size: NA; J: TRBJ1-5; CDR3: CASSEARTPGPQHF; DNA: TGTGCCAGCAGTGAAGCGCGGACCCCAGGGCCCCAGCATTTT
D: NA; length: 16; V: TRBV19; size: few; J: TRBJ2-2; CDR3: CASILSRDSNTGELFF; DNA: TGTGCCAGTATCCTCAGCCGGGATTCCAACACCGGGGAGCTGTTTTTT
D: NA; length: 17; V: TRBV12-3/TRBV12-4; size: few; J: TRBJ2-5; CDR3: CANSLAQRGPQEETQYF; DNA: TGTGCCAACAGTTTAGCGCAAAGAGGACCGCAAGAAGAGACCCAGTACTTC
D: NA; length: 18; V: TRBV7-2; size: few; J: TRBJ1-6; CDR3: CASSSRALRGSYNSPLHF; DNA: TGTGCCAGCAGCTCCCGGGCCCTACGGGGCTCCTATAATTCACCCCTCCACTTT
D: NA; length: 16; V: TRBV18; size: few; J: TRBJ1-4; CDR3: CASSRGRGGTNEKLFF; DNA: TGTGCCAGCTCACGGGGCAGGGGCGGCACTAATGAAAAACTGTTTTTT
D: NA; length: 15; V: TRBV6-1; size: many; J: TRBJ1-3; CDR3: CASAIRASSGNTIYF; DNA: TGTGCCAGCGCTATCAGGGCGAGCTCTGGAAACACCATATATTTT
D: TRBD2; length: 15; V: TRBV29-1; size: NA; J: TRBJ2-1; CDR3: CSVGQTSGRGNEQFF; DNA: TGCAGCGTTGGCCAGACTAGCGGGAGAGGAAATGAGCAGTTCTTC
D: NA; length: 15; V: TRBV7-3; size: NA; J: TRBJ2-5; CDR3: CASSLMGGQQETQYF; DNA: TGTGCCAGCAGCTTAATGGGAGGACAGCAAGAGACCCAGTACTTC
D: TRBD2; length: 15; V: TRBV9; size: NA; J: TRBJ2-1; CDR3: CASSVATSGRHEQFF; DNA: TGTGCCAGCAGCGTAGCGACTAGCGGGAGACATGAGCAGTTCTTC
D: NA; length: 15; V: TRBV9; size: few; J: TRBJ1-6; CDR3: CASSGQTRLESPLHF; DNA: TGTGCCAGCAGCGGACAGACACGTTTGGAATCACCCCTCCACTTT
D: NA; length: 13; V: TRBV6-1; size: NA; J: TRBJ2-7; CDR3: CASSPKGDYEQYF; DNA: TGTGCCAGCAGTCCCAAGGGGGACTACGAGCAGTACTTC
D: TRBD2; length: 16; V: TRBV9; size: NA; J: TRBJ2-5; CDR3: CASSVDPSGTPGAQYF; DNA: TGTGCCAGCAGCGTAGATCCTAGCGGGACCCCCGGGGCCCAGTACTTC
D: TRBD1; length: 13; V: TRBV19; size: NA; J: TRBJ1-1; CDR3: CATLGDRVTEAFF; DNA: TGTGCCACCCTAGGGGACAGGGTCACTGAAGCTTTCTTT
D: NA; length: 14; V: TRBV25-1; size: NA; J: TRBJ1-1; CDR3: CASAVTQLNTEAFF; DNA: TGTGCCAGCGCGGTGACACAGCTGAACACTGAAGCTTTCTTT
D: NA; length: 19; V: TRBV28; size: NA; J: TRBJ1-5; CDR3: CASSFNKGPGVYSNQPQHF; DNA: TGTGCCAGCAGTTTCAACAAAGGGCCGGGGGTGTATAGCAATCAGCCCCAGCATTTT
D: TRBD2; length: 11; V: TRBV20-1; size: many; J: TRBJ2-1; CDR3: CHAAGGNEQFF; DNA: TGCCATGCAGCGGGGGGCAATGAGCAGTTCTTC
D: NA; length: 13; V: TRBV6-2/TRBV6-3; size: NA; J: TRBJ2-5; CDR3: CASSITGKETQYF; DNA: TGTGCCAGCAGTATAACAGGGAAAGAGACCCAGTACTTC
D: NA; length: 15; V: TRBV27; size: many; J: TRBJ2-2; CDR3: CASSLSGLNTGELFF; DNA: TGTGCCAGCAGTTTATCGGGGCTCAACACCGGGGAGCTGTTTTTT
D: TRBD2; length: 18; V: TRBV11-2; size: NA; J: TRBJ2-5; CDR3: CASSPGLAGAGAKGTQYF; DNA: TGTGCCAGCAGCCCCGGACTAGCGGGAGCAGGGGCCAAGGGGACCCAGTACTTC
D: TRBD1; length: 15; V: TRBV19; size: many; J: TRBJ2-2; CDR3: CASSIRDRAAGELFF; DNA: TGTGCCAGTAGTATCCGGGACAGGGCGGCCGGGGAGCTGTTTTTT
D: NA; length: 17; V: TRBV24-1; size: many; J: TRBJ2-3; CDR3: CATSDPSSGSSTDTQYF; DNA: TGTGCCACCAGTGACCCAAGTAGCGGATCTAGCACAGATACGCAGTATTTT
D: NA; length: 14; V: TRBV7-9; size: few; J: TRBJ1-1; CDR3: CASSPSQGRTEAFF; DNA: TGTGCCAGCAGCCCCTCGCAGGGACGTACTGAAGCTTTCTTT
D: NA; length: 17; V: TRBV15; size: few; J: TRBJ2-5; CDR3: CATSLGEGTPAGETQYF; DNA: TGTGCCACCAGCCTCGGGGAAGGGACTCCGGCGGGGGAGACCCAGTACTTC
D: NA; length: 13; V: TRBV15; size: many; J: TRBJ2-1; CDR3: CATSSRTYNEQFF; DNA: TGTGCCACCAGCAGTCGGACCTACAATGAGCAGTTCTTC
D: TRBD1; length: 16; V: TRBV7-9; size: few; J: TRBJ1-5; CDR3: CASSEGASIANQPQHF; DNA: TGTGCCAGCAGCGAGGGGGCCAGCATTGCCAATCAGCCCCAGCATTTT
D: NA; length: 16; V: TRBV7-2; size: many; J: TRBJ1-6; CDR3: CASSSSGGQYNSPLHF; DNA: TGTGCCAGCAGCTCATCCGGTGGACAGTATAATTCACCCCTCCACTTT
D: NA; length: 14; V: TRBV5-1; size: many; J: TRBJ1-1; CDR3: CASSWDGANTEAFF; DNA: TGCGCCAGCAGCTGGGATGGGGCCAACACTGAAGCTTTCTTT
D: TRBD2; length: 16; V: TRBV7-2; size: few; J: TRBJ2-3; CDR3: CASSLARGVSPDTQYF; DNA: TGTGCCAGCAGCTTAGCGCGGGGGGTCTCCCCAGATACGCAGTATTTT
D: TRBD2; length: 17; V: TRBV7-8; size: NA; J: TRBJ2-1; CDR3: CASSVSGRATGYNEQFF; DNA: TGTGCCAGCAGCGTTAGCGGGAGGGCCACGGGATACAATGAGCAGTTCTTC
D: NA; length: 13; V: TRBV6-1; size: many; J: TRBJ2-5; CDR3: CASSAGSQETQYF; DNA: TGTGCCAGCAGTGCTGGGTCCCAAGAGACCCAGTACTTC
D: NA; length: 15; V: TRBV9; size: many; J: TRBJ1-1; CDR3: CASSVGTKPNTEAFF; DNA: TGTGCCAGCAGCGTGGGCACCAAACCCAACACTGAAGCTTTCTTT
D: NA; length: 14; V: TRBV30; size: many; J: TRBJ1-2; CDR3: CAWSVLGVWTGYTF; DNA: TGTGCCTGGAGTGTACTCGGGGTTTGGACTGGCTACACCTTC
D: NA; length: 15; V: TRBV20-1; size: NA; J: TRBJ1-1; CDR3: CSARERRGSHTEAFF; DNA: TGCAGTGCTAGAGAGCGCAGGGGTTCCCACACTGAAGCTTTCTTT
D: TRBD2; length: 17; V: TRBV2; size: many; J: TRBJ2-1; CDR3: CASKVLAGAAAYSEQFF; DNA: TGTGCCAGCAAGGTACTAGCGGGAGCGGCGGCCTACAGTGAGCAGTTCTTC